The 12 T cell receptor beta chains in this list originate from one sample, sequenced in a study of blood T cell repertoires in COVID-19. The assay was immunoSEQ multiplex PCR, and TCRdb's table has in-frame clones only and misses some. The sample holds approximately 75,000 clones, approximately 86% seen once. Sequenced input: peripheral blood. All receptors come from a man older than 75 with COVID-19, enrolled during active disease.

This clone was observed once. The chain's CDR3 is CASSFSGQGYQETQYF. In DNA, the CDR3 is TGTGCCAGCAGCTTCTCGGGACAGGGTTACCAAGAGACCCAGTACTTC. The V gene is TRBV11-3, the J gene TRBJ2-5; 9 bases match TRBD1. CDR3 size: 16 residues. Germline V lookup: CDR1 SGHNT, CDR2 YENEEA. V lost 3 bases to trimming and J lost 0 bases; unmatched junction nucleotides: 5.

This chain links TRBV7-6 with TRBJ1-2, with 8 bases lining up with TRBD1. V was clipped by 5 bases and J by 0 bases; unmatched bases: 8. Germline V gives CDR1 SGHVS, CDR2 FNYEAQ. The CDR3 covers 16 residues. CDR3 DNA: TGTGCCAGCAGCCCCTTCGGGACAGGCGCTAACTATGGCTACACCTTC. Its translation: CASSPFGTGANYGYTF.

This clone was detected only a few times. The J gene is TRBJ2-1, the V gene TRBV12-3 or TRBV12-4, with 8 bases lining up with TRBD1. With V trimmed by 4 bases and J by 7 bases, 3 bases remained unmatched. This CDR3 spans 13 amino acids. The CDR3 here is CASSSDRENEQFF. As DNA, the CDR3 is TGTGCCAGCAGTTCGGACAGGGAGAATGAGCAGTTCTTC.

The rearrangement uses TRBV5-1 and TRBJ2-2, with D possibly being TRBD2 (6 bases). Germline CDR1 reads SGHRS; CDR2 reads YFSETQ. With 0 bases removed from V and 5 bases from J, the gap between germline ends came to 8 bases. This CDR3 contains 14 residues. CDR3 residues: CASSLAGVTGELFF. The CDR3 region has the DNA TGCGCCAGCAGCTTGGCGGGGGTTACCGGGGAGCTGTTTTTT.

The chain links TRBV11-3 to TRBJ2-5; 11 bases line up with TRBD2. Germline CDR1 is SGHNT and CDR2 is YENEEA. The CDR3 length is 16 residues. V dropped 3 bases and J dropped 3; count of bases not matched to a gene: 6. This CDR3 is CASSLTSGELKETQYF. The CDR3 DNA follows: TGTGCCAGCAGCTTGACTAGCGGGGAATTAAAAGAGACCCAGTACTTC.

This clone has more than one count but fewer than ten. V is TRBV9 and J is TRBJ1-3, with a tentative D call TRBD1 (6 bases). In germline, CDR1 is SGDLS, CDR2 YYNGEE. The germline V and J ends were trimmed by 4 bases and 7 bases, with 9 bases remaining between them. The CDR3 runs 12 residues. This CDR3 reads CASSSRGNTIYF. CDR3 DNA sequence: TGTGCCAGCAGCTCGAGGGGGAACACCATATATTTT.

The rearrangement joins TRBV7-2 to TRBJ2-7; 9 bases align to TRBD1. The CDR3 has 15 residues. CDR1 and CDR2 from the germline V gene are SGHTA and FQGNSA. The junction had 8 bases not matched to a gene; V was cut back by 3 bases and J by 5 bases. CDR3 bases: TGTGCCAGCAGCTTTGGGGACAGGGTTTCCCACGAGCAGTACTTC. This translates into CASSFGDRVSHEQYF. The full variable domain, with the rest looked up from reference TRBV7-2 and TRBJ2-7, is GAGVSQSPSNKVTEKGKDVELRCDPISGHTALYWYRQSLGQGLEFLIYFQGNSAPDKSGLPSDRFSAERTGGSVSTLTIQRTQQEDSAVYLCASSFGDRVSHEQYFGPGTRLTVT.

This chain joins TRBV6-2 or TRBV6-3 and TRBJ2-7; D possibly corresponds to TRBD1 (6 bases). The CDR3 runs 14 residues. Trimming pared 2 bases from V and 4 bases from J, leaving 12 bases between. Germline V gene lookup returns CDR1 MNHEY and CDR2 SVGEGT. This CDR3 reads CASSYAQGPYEQYF. In nucleotides, the CDR3 is TGTGCCAGCAGTTACGCACAGGGACCTTACGAGCAGTACTTC.

This chain links TRBV2 with TRBJ1-1; tentatively, D is TRBD1 (6 bases). V gave up 2 bases and J gave up 5 bases, with 12 bases separating them. Looked up from germline, CDR1 is SNHLY and CDR2 is FYNNEI. The CDR3 spans 14 residues. This CDR3 reads CASSETGWGTEAFF. The CDR3 DNA reads TGTGCCAGCAGTGAAACAGGGTGGGGAACTGAAGCTTTCTTT.

The rearrangement joins TRBV5-1 to TRBJ2-7; 7 nucleotides line up with TRBD2. The ends lost 4 bases at V and 3 bases at J; junction bases unmatched: 10. The CDR3 extends over 15 amino acids. The germline gives CDR1 SGHRS, CDR2 YFSETQ. The CDR3 region has the DNA TGCGCCAGCAGCGCTGCTAGCGGTCAACTCTACGAGCAGTACTTC. Its protein is CASSAASGQLYEQYF. The full variable domain, rest sourced from reference TRBV5-1 and TRBJ2-7, is KAGVTQTPRYLIKTRGQQVTLSCSPISGHRSVSWYQQTPGQGLQFLFEYFSETQRNKGNFPGRFSGRQFSNSRSEMNVSTLELGDSALYLCASSAASGQLYEQYFGPGTRLTVT.

This rearrangement joins TRBV7-3 to TRBJ2-4, with D possibly being TRBD2 (5 bases). This CDR3 is 13 amino acids long. Germline assignment: CDR1 SGHTA and CDR2 FQGTGA. V was trimmed by 0 bases and J by 8 bases, leaving 8 bases between them. The CDR3 nucleotides are TGTGCCAGCAGCTTAACTCCCGGGGACATTCAGTACTTC. It translates to CASSLTPGDIQYF. Filled out from reference TRBV7-3 and TRBJ2-4, the complete variable domain reads GAGVSQTPSNKVTEKGKYVELRCDPISGHTALYWYRQSLGQGPEFLIYFQGTGAADDSGLPNDRFFAVRPEGSVSTLKIQRTERGDSAVYLCASSLTPGDIQYFGAGTRLSVL.

CDR3 bases: TGTGCCAGCTCGTCCGGGACAGGGGGCCAAGAGACCCAGTACTTC. As protein: CASSSGTGGQETQYF. V usage is TRBV18 and J usage is TRBJ2-5, with 11 nucleotides matching TRBD1. The V segment lost 6 bases and the J segment 1 base; nucleotides outside the gene matches: 4. This CDR3 is 15 amino acids long. The germline V gene encodes CDR1 KGHSH and CDR2 LQKENI.